A single sample gave rise to the 17 T cell receptor beta chains below, sequenced in a study of T cell responses to AZD1222 COVID-19 vaccine. Method: immunoSEQ multiplex PCR; TCRdb's copy keeps in-frame clones and lacks some. The table shows tens of thousands of clones, with more than 90% occurring only once. The sample was peripheral blood, taken on day 0 of AZD1222 vaccination. The receptors shown here come from an adult in good health.

V usage is TRBV19 and J usage is TRBJ1-4; 7 nucleotides line up with TRBD1. The junction had 7 bases not matched to a gene; V was cut back by 3 bases and J by 6 bases. Germline CDR1 is LNHDA and CDR2 is SQIVND (reference sequence). The CDR3 extends over 15 amino acids. CDR3 sequence reads: CASSISGGEDEKLFF. The CDR3 DNA is TGTGCCAGTAGTATCTCAGGGGGAGAAGATGAAAAACTGTTTTTT.

V gene TRBV7-9 combines with J gene TRBJ2-1; D perhaps matches TRBD1 (6 bases). Germline V gene lookup returns CDR1 SEHNR and CDR2 FQNEAQ (reference sequence). Between the trimmed V and J ends, which lost 6 bases and 10 bases, there was a span of 13 bases. This CDR3 comprises 12 residues. The CDR3 reads CASRLQGEEQFF. In DNA form, the CDR3 reads TGTGCCAGCAGGCTACAGGGTGAGGAGCAGTTCTTC.

The CDR3 DNA sequence: TGTGCCATCAGGCCCGTGACAGGGGTTGGCTACACCTTC. This translates into CAIRPVTGVGYTF. This rearrangement joins TRBV10-3 to TRBJ1-2; TRBD1 matches 8 bases. Germline CDR1 is ENHRY and CDR2 is SYGVKD. Trimming cost V 6 bases and J 7 bases; bases outside gene matches: 7. This CDR3 comprises 13 residues.

The chain carries TRBV7-9 and TRBJ1-2; D ambiguous. The ends were cut back, 5 bases at V and 2 bases at J, with 12 bases in the middle. The V gene's germline CDR1 is SEHNR and CDR2 FQNEAQ (reference sequence). The CDR3 extends over 14 amino acids. The CDR3 here is CASSVGLGNYGYTF. DNA for the CDR3: TGTGCCAGCAGCGTAGGGTTGGGGAACTATGGCTACACCTTC.

The J gene is TRBJ2-5, the V gene TRBV7-2, with D possibly being TRBD2 (7 bases). The CDR3 is 15 residues long. Germline assignment: CDR1 SGHTA and CDR2 FQGNSA. Trimming removed 5 bases at V and 4 bases at J, with 17 bases between. CDR3 region: CASSQGPGGRETQYF. CDR3 DNA: TGTGCCAGCAGCCAAGGTCCGGGGGGCCGAGAGACCCAGTACTTC.

This chain uses TRBV7-2 with TRBJ2-5, with 7 bases lining up with TRBD2. The CDR3 has 14 residues. Per germline, CDR1 SGHTA and CDR2 FQGNSA. The V gene end was trimmed by 9 bases and the J gene end by 3 bases; junction bases not matched to a gene: 10. The CDR3 nucleotides are TGTGCCAGTGGGGGAGCGGGGTGGAAAGAGACCCAGTACTTC. This sequence encodes CASGGAGWKETQYF.

This chain connects TRBV7-2 to TRBJ1-1; unclear D gene. The germline CDR1 and CDR2 sequences are SGHTA and FQGNSA. The CDR3 covers 14 residues. Trimming took off 3 bases at V and 5 bases at J, with 13 bases between the two ends. The CDR3 bases are TGTGCCAGCAGCTTCGACGGAAGTCCGACTGAAGCTTTCTTT. Encoded protein: CASSFDGSPTEAFF.

The rearrangement joins TRBV18 to TRBJ1-1; no firm D call. Germline CDR1 is KGHSH and CDR2 is LQKENI. Deletions cut 7 bases from V and 1 base from J, with 10 bases between. The CDR3 is 13 residues long. The DNA for the CDR3 is TGTGCCAGCTACGGACTCGGGAACACTGAAGCTTTCTTT. Amino acids: CASYGLGNTEAFF.

CDR3: CASPRETTGELFF. DNA for the CDR3: TGTGCCAGCCCACGGGAAACCACCGGGGAGCTGTTTTTT. The J gene is TRBJ2-2, the V gene TRBV18; weak D call: TRBD2 (5 bases). Germline values: CDR1 KGHSH, CDR2 LQKENI. The CDR3 consists of 13 residues. Trimming removed 8 bases from V and 4 bases from J, with 11 bases in between.

The rearrangement links TRBV2 to TRBJ1-5; TRBD1 matches at 8 bases. The CDR3 is made up of 15 amino acids. Germline assignment: CDR1 SNHLY and CDR2 FYNNEI. The V segment lost 5 bases and the J segment 6 bases; nucleotides outside the gene matches: 9. The CDR3 sequence is CASSSDRGAGQPQHF. Here the CDR3 DNA reads TGTGCCAGCAGTTCCGACAGGGGAGCGGGTCAGCCCCAGCATTTT.

The chain has TRBV19 and TRBJ1-4; D not certain. Trimming took 5 bases from V and 7 from J, leaving 17 bases between them. Germline CDR1 is LNHDA and CDR2 is SQIVND (reference sequence). This CDR3 is 15 amino acids long. The CDR3 DNA reads as TGTGCCAGTAGTGTCGGCTGGAGGGCGACTGAAAAACTGTTTTTT. Translated: CASSVGWRATEKLFF.

This clone was detected only once. The chain is built from TRBV4-1 and TRBJ1-5; 7 bases are a match to TRBD1. The CDR3 has 15 amino acids. V lost 0 bases, J lost 4 bases, and 3 bases stayed unmatched. Germline CDR1 MGHRA, CDR2 YSYEKL. In DNA, the CDR3 is TGCGCCAGCAGCCAAGACGCACAGGGGAATCAGCCCCAGCATTTT. It specifies CASSQDAQGNQPQHF.

The CDR3 region is CASSQAGGGSTDTQYF. The CDR3 DNA reads TGTGCCAGCAGCCAAGCCGGGGGTGGGAGCACAGATACGCAGTATTTT. The chain couples TRBV3-1 (or the pseudogene TRBV3-2) to TRBJ2-3; tentative D call: TRBD2 (6 bases). V was trimmed by 1 base and J by 0 bases, leaving 11 bases between them. Germline V gene lookup returns CDR1 LGHDT and CDR2 YNNKEL (reference sequence). This CDR3 has 16 amino acids.

This clone was seen just once. Here the CDR3 reads CAWSRRDTQYF. Here the CDR3 DNA reads TGTGCCTGGAGTAGGAGAGATACGCAGTATTTT. The chain links TRBV30 to TRBJ2-3; D gene uncertain. Deletions cut 2 bases from V and 5 bases from J, with 5 bases between. Germline V lookup: CDR1 GTSNPN, CDR2 SVGIG (reference sequence). The CDR3 is made up of 11 amino acids.

This clone has just a few counts. The gene calls are TRBV5-4 and TRBJ1-1, with TRBD1 matching 7 bases. Trimming at V came to 1 base and at J to 12 bases, leaving 9 bases not matched to a gene. CDR3 length: 13 residues. Germline V lookup: CDR1 SGHNT, CDR2 YYREEE (reference sequence). The CDR3 DNA follows: TGTGCCAGCAGCTTGAGCTCAGACAGGGAAACTTTCTTT. Its translation is CASSLSSDRETFF. Drawing the rest from reference TRBV5-4 and TRBJ1-1, the complete variable domain is ETGVTQSPTHLIKTRGQQVTLRCSSQSGHNTVSWYQQALGQGPQFIFQYYREEENGRGNFPPRFSGLQFPNYSSELNVNALELDDSALYLCASSLSSDRETFFGQGTRLTVV.

Comments on this clone: At one end the junction does not follow the germline gene, possibly because of a read error. The chain couples TRBV9 to TRBJ1-3; D gene uncertain. Germline V gives CDR1 SGDLS, CDR2 YYNGEE. CDR3 size: 13 residues. CDR3: CASSVYSGYTIYF. The CDR3 DNA is TGTGCCAGCAGCGTATACAGTGGATACACCATATATTTT.

The chain uses TRBV10-3 and TRBJ1-1; 12 bases fit TRBD1. The CDR3 runs 15 residues. Germline lookup yields CDR1 ENHRY and CDR2 SYGVKD. Trimming took 7 bases from V and 5 from J; bases not matched to a gene: 8. The CDR3 region has the DNA TGTGCCATCACCTCCGGGACAGGGGGCCTGACTGAAGCTTTCTTT. It translates to CAITSGTGGLTEAFF.